Listed below are T cell receptor beta chains from one sample, sequenced in a study of beta chain features in type 1 diabetes. TCRdb's copy holds only in-frame clones and misses some; the assay was immunoSEQ multiplex PCR. Of some 300,000 clones listed, about 8.5% were seen once; the top ten hold roughly 1%. The sample comprised central memory CD4+ T cells from blood. The receptors here all came from a woman aged 18-29 years in good health. CDR3s leave out the opening cysteine and the closing phenylalanine or tryptophan. The order of the fields is CDR3 length, V gene, CDR3 protein.

>11|TRBV7-2
ASSQDLGARYT
>15|TRBV4-3
ASSRHGTSGSGETQY
>11|TRBV7-2
ASSLWSLNEQF
>13|TRBV6-5
ASSYSPGTAYEQY
>11|TRBV28
ASGQGVNEKLF
>10|TRBV19
ASSRQGPGYT
>10|TRBV6-6
ASRHMDGELF
>11|TRBV2
ASIGTDSYEQY
>13|TRBV9
ASSVGGTANTEAF
>13|TRBV9
ASSVGSGRTETQY
>13|TRBV4-3
ASSSRLQGFWGYT
>9|TRBV13
ASSLRDTQY
>12|TRBV6-5
ASREWRSTDTQY
>14|TRBV5-6
ASSWGQGSGNQPQH
>11|TRBV30
AWSVSLAGEQF
>12|TRBV4-1
ASSQDGVDQPQH
>15|TRBV28
ASSLIGRGQMNTEAF
>14|TRBV19
ASSTPTSGSSYEQY
>12|TRBV15
ATSMQFSGEKLF
>12|TRBV30
AWSVTRTAFGYT
>15|TRBV29-1
SVEGNLAGVGTDTQY
>13|TRBV7-8
ASSLLSKRAGELF
>13|TRBV4-2
ASSQLTQGRYGYT
>11|TRBV7-2
ASTRGRADEQF
>11|TRBV11-3
ASSLDPGGEAF
>12|TRBV30
AWSRDSSNLLIY
>11|TRBV7-2
ASSQKFTGGAF
>14|TRBV5-4
ASSIKGMKNTGELF
>15|TRBV7-9
ASSRYRSLAGTGELF
>14|TRBV6-1
ASSDFGKSGNTEAF
>15|TRBV18
ASSPGGGGASKNIQY
>12|TRBV7-2
ASSFSPSTDTQY
>12|TRBV5-1
ASSPSGKIYEQY
>15|TRBV4-3
ASSQVSYVAGIETQY
>16|TRBV5-4
ASSISQGGYRGNEKLF
>12|TRBV4-3
ASSQDWGADTQY
>13|TRBV25-1
ASSEPGQANTEAF
>12|TRBV9
ASSQVGLGETQY
>13|TRBV18
ASSPPGQRLETQY
>13|TRBV7-2
ASSPGGQGGNTIY
>12|TRBV13
ASSSRDVNQPQH
>12|TRBV10-3
AIRAGLAENEQF
>11|TRBV14
ASSQERAGGQF
>11|TRBV6-5
ASSRQGFHEQY
>14|TRBV9
ASSVLSEPRNSPLH